Given below is one T cell receptor beta chain in context. No antigen is known for it. This may be a read error, as it is one base from a much larger clone. The data originate from a study of tumor-infiltrating lymphocytes in primary liver carcinoma. About the research overall: The tumors ranged from roughly 4.2 to 11 cm across and fell within stage T1-T3 N0M0.

Germline V gene sequence: CDR1 MDHEN, CDR2 SYDVKM. This CDR3 region has 14 residues. The V gene lost 7 bases and the J gene lost 2 bases, with 12 bases spanning the gap. Study-wide results and limits: The 250 largest clones made up significantly more of tumor than blood repertoires (p = 0.039).

With a constant-region primer, TCR beta cDNA was made from 450 to 500 ng of total RNA. It was through three nested multiplex PCR rounds of slightly modified ARM-PCR that TCR beta libraries arose. TRBV1-TRBV30 forward and Cbeta reverse primers drove the first two roughly 10-cycle rounds. Each CDR3 protein is one row after TCRdb ran MiXCR on the multiplex PCR reads. This sample has more than 100,000 distinct CDR3 sequences, with approximately 71% found just once. Unsorted bulk tissue (about 18-32 mg) underwent RNA and DNA co-extraction. The chain joins TRBV28 to TRBJ2-1, with D unclear. This sequence originates from a woman between 55 and 75 years old with primary liver carcinoma and hepatitis B virus infection. The sequenced material came from tumor-adjacent normal liver tissue. The CDR3 loop is CASNSLCTYNEQFF. CDR3 in DNA: TGTGCCAGCAACAGCTTATGTACCTACAATGAGCAGTTCTTC. Complete variable domain (other parts from reference TRBV28 and TRBJ2-1): DVKVTQSSRYLVKRTGEKVFLECVQDMDHENMFWYRQDPGLGLRLIYFSYDVKMKEKGDIPEGYSVSREKKERFSLILESASTNQTSMYLCASNSLCTYNEQFFGPGTRLTVL.